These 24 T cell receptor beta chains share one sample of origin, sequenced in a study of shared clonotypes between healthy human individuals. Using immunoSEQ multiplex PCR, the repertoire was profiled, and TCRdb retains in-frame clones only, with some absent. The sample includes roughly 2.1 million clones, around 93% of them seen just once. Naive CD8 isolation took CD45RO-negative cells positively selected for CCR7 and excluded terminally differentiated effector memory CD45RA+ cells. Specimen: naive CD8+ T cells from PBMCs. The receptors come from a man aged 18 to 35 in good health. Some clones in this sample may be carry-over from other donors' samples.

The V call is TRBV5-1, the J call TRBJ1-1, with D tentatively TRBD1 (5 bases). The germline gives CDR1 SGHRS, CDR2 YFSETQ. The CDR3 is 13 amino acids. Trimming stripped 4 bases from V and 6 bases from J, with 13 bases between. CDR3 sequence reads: CASSPQGGSEAFF. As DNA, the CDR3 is TGCGCCAGCAGCCCCCAGGGTGGGTCTGAAGCTTTCTTT.

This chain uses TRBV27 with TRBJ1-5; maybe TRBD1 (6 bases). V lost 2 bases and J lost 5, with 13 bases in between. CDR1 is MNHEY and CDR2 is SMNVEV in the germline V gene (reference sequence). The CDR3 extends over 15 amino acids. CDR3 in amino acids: CASSLIGGRDQPQHF. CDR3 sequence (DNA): TGTGCCAGCAGTTTAATCGGGGGCCGTGATCAGCCCCAGCATTTT.

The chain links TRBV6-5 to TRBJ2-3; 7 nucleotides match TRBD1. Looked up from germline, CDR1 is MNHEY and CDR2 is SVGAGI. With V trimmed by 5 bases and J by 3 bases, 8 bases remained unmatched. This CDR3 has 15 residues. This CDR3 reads CASSTDRVRTDTQYF. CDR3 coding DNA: TGTGCCAGCAGTACCGACAGGGTGAGGACAGATACGCAGTATTTT.

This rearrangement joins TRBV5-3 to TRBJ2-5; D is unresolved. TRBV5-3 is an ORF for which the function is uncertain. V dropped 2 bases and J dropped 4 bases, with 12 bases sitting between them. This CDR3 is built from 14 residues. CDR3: CARSLPKAGETQYF. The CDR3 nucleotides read TGTGCCAGAAGCTTACCCAAAGCCGGAGAGACCCAGTACTTC.

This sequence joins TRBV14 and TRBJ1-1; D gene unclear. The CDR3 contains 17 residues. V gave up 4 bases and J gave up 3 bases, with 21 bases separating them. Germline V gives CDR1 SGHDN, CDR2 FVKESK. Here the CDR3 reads CASSPRVDLRLDTEAFF. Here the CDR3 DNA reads TGTGCCAGCAGCCCCCGAGTCGACCTTAGACTAGACACTGAAGCTTTCTTT.

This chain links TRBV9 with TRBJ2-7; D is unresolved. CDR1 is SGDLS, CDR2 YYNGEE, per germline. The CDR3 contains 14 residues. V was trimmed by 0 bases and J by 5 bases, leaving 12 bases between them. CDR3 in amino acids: CASSVDRRSDEQYF. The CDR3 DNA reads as TGTGCCAGCAGCGTAGATCGCAGGTCGGACGAGCAGTACTTC.

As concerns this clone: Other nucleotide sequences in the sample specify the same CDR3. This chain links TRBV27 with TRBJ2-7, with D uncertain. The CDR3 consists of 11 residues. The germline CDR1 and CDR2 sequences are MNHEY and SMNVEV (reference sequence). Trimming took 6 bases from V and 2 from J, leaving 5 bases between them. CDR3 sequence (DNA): TGTGCCAGCAGATCAGCCTACGAGCAGTACTTC. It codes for CASRSAYEQYF.

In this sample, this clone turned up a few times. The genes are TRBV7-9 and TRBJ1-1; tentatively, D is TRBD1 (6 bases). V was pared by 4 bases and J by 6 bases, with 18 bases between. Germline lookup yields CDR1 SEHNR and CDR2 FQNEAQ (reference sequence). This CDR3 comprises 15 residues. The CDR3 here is CASSSPMGGLAEAFF. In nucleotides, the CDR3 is TGTGCCAGCAGCTCGCCGATGGGGGGCTTGGCTGAAGCTTTCTTT.

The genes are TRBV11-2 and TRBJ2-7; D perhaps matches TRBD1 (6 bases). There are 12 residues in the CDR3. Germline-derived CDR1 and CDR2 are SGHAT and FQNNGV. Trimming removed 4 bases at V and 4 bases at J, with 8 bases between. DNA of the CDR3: TGTGCCAGCAGCTCCGGACAGTACGAGCAGTACTTC. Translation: CASSSGQYEQYF. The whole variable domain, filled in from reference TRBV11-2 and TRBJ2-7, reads EAGVAQSPRYKIIEKRQSVAFWCNPISGHATLYWYQQILGQGPKLLIQFQNNGVVDDSQLPKDRFSAERLKGVDSTLKIQPAKLEDSAVYLCASSSGQYEQYFGPGTRLTVT.

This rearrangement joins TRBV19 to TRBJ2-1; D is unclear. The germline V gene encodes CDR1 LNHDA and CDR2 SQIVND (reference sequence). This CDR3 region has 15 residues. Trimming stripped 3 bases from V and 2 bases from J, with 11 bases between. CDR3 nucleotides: TGTGCCAGTAGTATCTTCCTAGACCCCTACAATGAGCAGTTCTTC. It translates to CASSIFLDPYNEQFF.

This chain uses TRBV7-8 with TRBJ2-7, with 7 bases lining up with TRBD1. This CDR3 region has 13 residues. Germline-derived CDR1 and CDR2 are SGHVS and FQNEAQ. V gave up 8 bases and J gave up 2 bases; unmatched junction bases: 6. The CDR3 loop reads CASQGDSPYEQYF. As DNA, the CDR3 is TGTGCCAGCCAAGGGGACAGTCCCTACGAGCAGTACTTC.

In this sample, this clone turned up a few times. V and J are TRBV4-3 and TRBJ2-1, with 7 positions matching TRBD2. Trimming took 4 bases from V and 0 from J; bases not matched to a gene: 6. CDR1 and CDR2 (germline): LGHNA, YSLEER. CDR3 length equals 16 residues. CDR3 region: CASSPASGSSYNEQFF. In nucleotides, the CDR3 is TGCGCCAGCAGCCCGGCTAGCGGTAGCTCCTACAATGAGCAGTTCTTC.

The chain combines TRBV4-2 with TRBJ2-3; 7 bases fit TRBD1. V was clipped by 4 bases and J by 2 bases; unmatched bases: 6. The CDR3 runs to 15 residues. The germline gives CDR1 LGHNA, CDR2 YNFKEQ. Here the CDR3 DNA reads TGTGCCAGCAGCCTTCGGGACAGATACACAGATACGCAGTATTTT. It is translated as CASSLRDRYTDTQYF.

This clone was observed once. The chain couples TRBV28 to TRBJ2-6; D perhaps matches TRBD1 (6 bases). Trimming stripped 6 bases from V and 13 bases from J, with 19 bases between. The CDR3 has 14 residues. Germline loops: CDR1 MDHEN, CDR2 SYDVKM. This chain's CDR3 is CASSPAAGDGVLTF. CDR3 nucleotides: TGTGCCAGCAGCCCCGCGGCAGGGGACGGGGTCCTGACTTTC.

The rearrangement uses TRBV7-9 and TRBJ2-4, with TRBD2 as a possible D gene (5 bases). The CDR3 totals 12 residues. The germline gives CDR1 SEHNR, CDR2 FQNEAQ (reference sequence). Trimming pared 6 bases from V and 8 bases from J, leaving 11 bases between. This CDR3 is CASRDSQDIQYF. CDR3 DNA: TGTGCCAGCAGGGACTCCCAGGACATTCAGTACTTC. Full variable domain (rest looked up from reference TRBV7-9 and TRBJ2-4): DTGVSQNPRHKITKRGQNVTFRCDPISEHNRLYWYRQTLGQGPEFLTYFQNEAQLEKSRLLSDRFSAERPKGSFSTLEIQRTEQGDSAMYLCASRDSQDIQYFGAGTRLSVL.

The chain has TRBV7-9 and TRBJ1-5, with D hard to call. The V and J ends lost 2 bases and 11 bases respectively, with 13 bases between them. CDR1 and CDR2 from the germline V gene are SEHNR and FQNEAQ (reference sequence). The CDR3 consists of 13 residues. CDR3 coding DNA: TGTGCCAGCAGCTTAACCACGGACGGGACCCAGCATTTT. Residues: CASSLTTDGTQHF. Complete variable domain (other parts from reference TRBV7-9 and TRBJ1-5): DTGVSQNPRHKITKRGQNVTFRCDPISEHNRLYWYRQTLGQGPEFLTYFQNEAQLEKSRLLSDRFSAERPKGSFSTLEIQRTEQGDSAMYLCASSLTTDGTQHFGDGTRLSIL.

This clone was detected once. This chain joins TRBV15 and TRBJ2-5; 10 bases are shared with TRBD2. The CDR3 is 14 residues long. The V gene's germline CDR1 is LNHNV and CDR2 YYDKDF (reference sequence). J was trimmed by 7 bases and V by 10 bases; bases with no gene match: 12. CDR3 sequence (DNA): TGTGCCAGACCTAGCGGGAGCTCACTCCCGACCCAGTACTTC. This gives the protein CARPSGSSLPTQYF.

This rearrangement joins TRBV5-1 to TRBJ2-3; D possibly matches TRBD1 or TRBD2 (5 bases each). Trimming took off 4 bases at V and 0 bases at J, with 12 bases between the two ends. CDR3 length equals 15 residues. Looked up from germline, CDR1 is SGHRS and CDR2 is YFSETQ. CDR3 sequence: CASSPRDHSTDTQYF. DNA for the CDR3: TGCGCCAGCAGCCCCCGGGACCATAGCACAGATACGCAGTATTTT.

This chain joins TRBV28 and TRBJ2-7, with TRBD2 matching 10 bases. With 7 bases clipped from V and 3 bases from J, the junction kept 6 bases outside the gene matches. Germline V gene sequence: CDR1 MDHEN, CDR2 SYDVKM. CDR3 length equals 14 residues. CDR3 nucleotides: TGTGCCAGCACCGGACTAGCGGTTCTCTACGAGCAGTACTTC. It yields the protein CASTGLAVLYEQYF.

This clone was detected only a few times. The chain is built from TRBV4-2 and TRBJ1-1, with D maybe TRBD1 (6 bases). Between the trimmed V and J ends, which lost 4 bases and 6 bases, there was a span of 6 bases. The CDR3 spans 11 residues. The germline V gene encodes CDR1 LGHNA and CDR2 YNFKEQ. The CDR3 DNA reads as TGTGCCAGCAGCCGGGGGCCTGAAGCTTTCTTT. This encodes CASSRGPEAFF.

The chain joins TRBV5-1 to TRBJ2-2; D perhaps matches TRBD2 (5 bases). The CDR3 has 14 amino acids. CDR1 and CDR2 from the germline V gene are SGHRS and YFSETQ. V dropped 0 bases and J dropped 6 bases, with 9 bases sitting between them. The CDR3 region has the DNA TGCGCCAGCAGCTTGGCCGAGGGCCCCGGGGAGCTGTTTTTT. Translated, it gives CASSLAEGPGELFF. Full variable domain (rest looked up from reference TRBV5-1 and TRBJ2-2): KAGVTQTPRYLIKTRGQQVTLSCSPISGHRSVSWYQQTPGQGLQFLFEYFSETQRNKGNFPGRFSGRQFSNSRSEMNVSTLELGDSALYLCASSLAEGPGELFFGEGSRLTVL.

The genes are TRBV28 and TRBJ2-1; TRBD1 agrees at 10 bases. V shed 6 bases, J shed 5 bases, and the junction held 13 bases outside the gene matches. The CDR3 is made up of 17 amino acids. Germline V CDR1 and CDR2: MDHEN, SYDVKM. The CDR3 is CASRPIPRTGGHNEQFF. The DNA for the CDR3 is TGTGCCAGCAGACCTATCCCCCGGACAGGGGGACACAATGAGCAGTTCTTC.

CDR3 sequence (DNA): TGCGCCAGCAGCCAAGGCCACCGATCCTACGAGCAGTACTTC. Encoded protein: CASSQGHRSYEQYF. The chain combines TRBV4-1 with TRBJ2-7; D not resolved. This CDR3 has 14 residues. CDR1 is MGHRA and CDR2 is YSYEKL in the germline V gene. V lost 1 base and J 1 base, leaving 8 bases between the germline ends.

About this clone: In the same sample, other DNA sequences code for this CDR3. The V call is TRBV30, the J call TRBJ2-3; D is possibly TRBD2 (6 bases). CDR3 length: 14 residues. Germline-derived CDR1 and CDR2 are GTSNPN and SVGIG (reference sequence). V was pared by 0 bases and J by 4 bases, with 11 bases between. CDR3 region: CAWSVLAGADTQYF. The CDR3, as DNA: TGTGCCTGGAGTGTACTAGCAGGCGCAGATACGCAGTATTTT.